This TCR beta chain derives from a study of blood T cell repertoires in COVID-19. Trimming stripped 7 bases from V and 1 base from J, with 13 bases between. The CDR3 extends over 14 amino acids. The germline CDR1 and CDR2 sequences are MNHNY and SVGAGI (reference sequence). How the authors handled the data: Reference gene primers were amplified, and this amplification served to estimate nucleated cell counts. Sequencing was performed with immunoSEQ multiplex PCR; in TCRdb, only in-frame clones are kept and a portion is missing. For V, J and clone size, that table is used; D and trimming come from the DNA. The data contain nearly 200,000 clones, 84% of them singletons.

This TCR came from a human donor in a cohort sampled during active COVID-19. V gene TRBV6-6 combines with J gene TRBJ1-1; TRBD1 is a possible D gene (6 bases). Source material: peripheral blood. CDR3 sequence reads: CASNLGGGNTEAFF. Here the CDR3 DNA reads TGTGCCAGCAACCTAGGGGGGGGGAACACTGAAGCTTTCTTT.